Presented here are 6 T cell receptor beta chains from one specimen sequenced in a study of cytomegalovirus exposure and HLA in healthy donors. 13 Jbeta primers and 60 Vbeta primers were used for the PCR. Clones were read by immunoSEQ multiplex PCR, and TCRdb kept only the in-frame ones, dropping some. The profile covers around 40,000 clones, with roughly 80% appearing a single time and over 9.5% taken by the ten largest. The sequencing input was PBMCs. All receptors come from a woman aged 18 to 35 in good health and CMV-seropositive.

V is TRBV19 and J is TRBJ1-6; TRBD1 might be the D (5 bases). This CDR3 is 15 amino acids long. Trimming left V 6 bases short and J 7 bases short, with 16 bases between. Germline V gene lookup returns CDR1 LNHDA and CDR2 SQIVND (reference sequence). The CDR3 here is CASRGGAAQNSPLHF. In DNA form, the CDR3 reads TGTGCCAGTAGGGGTGGGGCAGCACAAAATTCACCCCTCCACTTT.

The rearrangement joins TRBV5-1 to TRBJ2-1, with 10 bases fitting TRBD2. Germline CDR1 SGHRS, CDR2 YFSETQ. V shed 2 bases, J shed 11 bases, and the junction held 13 bases outside the gene matches. CDR3 length: 16 amino acids. DNA of the CDR3: TGCGCCAGCAGCTTAAACCAGCGGGGGGGCAGGGACCAGCAGTTCTTC. This sequence encodes CASSLNQRGGRDQQFF. Full variable domain (outside the CDR3, taken from reference TRBV5-1 and TRBJ2-1): KAGVTQTPRYLIKTRGQQVTLSCSPISGHRSVSWYQQTPGQGLQFLFEYFSETQRNKGNFPGRFSGRQFSNSRSEMNVSTLELGDSALYLCASSLNQRGGRDQQFFGPGTRLTVL.

The chain joins TRBV18 to TRBJ1-1, with D maybe TRBD1 (5 bases). Germline CDR1 is KGHSH and CDR2 is LQKENI. CDR3 length: 14 residues. V was trimmed by 6 bases and J by 0 bases, leaving 11 bases between them. The CDR3 DNA reads as TGTGCCAGCTCGCGAATGGGGCTGAACACTGAAGCTTTCTTT. Translating it yields CASSRMGLNTEAFF. The variable domain in full, completed from reference TRBV18 and TRBJ1-1, reads NAGVMQNPRHLVRRRGQEARLRCSPMKGHSHVYWYRQLPEEGLKFMVYLQKENIIDESGMPKERFSAEFPKEGPSILRIQQVVRGDSAAYFCASSRMGLNTEAFFGQGTRLTVV.

The V and J genes are TRBV18 and TRBJ2-7, with a possible D match to TRBD1 (5 bases). CDR1 is KGHSH, CDR2 LQKENI, per germline. This CDR3 contains 13 residues. V was clipped by 3 bases and J by 10 bases, with 16 bases between them. The CDR3 coding sequence is TGTGCCAGCTCACCTGAGGAATTGGGGCTCCAGTACTTC. It codes for CASSPEELGLQYF. Full variable domain (rest looked up from reference TRBV18 and TRBJ2-7): NAGVMQNPRHLVRRRGQEARLRCSPMKGHSHVYWYRQLPEEGLKFMVYLQKENIIDESGMPKERFSAEFPKEGPSILRIQQVVRGDSAAYFCASSPEELGLQYFGPGTRLTVT.

Comment on this clone: Other DNA sequences in the same sample also yield this CDR3. The rearrangement uses TRBV9 and TRBJ2-7, with 8 bases matching TRBD2. CDR1 is SGDLS, CDR2 YYNGEE, per germline. This CDR3 has 14 residues. After removal of 0 bases from V and 4 bases from J, the junction contained 3 bases not matched to a gene. CDR3 sequence reads: CASSVAGGGYEQYF. Written as DNA, the CDR3 is TGTGCCAGCAGCGTAGCCGGGGGGGGTTACGAGCAGTACTTC.

The rearrangement joins TRBV30 to TRBJ2-3, with D possibly matching TRBD1 (6 bases). The length of the CDR3 is 11 residues. Trimming cost V 0 bases and J 11 bases, with 9 bases left between them. Looked up from germline, CDR1 is GTSNPN and CDR2 is SVGIG (reference sequence). The CDR3 sequence: CAWSVLGQQYF. CDR3 coding DNA: TGTGCCTGGAGTGTACTGGGACAGCAGTATTTT.